One sample yielded the 19 T cell receptor beta chains listed below, sequenced in a study of T cell repertoires in cytomegalovirus infection. No antigens are known for them. TCRdb recomputed calls from the reads with MiXCR, one row per CDR3 protein. The sample has approximately 770,000 distinct CDR3 sequences, almost 30% seen once. The material was cultured CD8+ T cells from PBMCs, obtained from culture after CMV antigen stimulation. Source of these receptors: a human donor in good health (CMV status not recorded). Some clones in this sample may be carry-over from other donors' samples.

The chain uses TRBV25-1 and TRBJ2-5, with D perhaps TRBD1 or TRBD2 (5 bases each). The V gene lost 3 bases and the J gene lost 5 bases, with 16 bases spanning the gap. The CDR3 is made up of 15 amino acids. CDR1 and CDR2 from the germline V gene are MGHDK and SYGVNS. CDR3 in amino acids: CASSDGRAEVETQYF. In DNA, the CDR3 is TGTGCCAGCAGTGACGGCAGGGCGGAGGTGGAGACCCAGTACTTC.

This clonotype appeared many times. V and J are TRBV4-1 and TRBJ2-1, with D tentatively TRBD1 or TRBD2 (5 bases each). Trimming removed 4 bases at V and 7 bases at J, with 11 bases between. The germline V gene has CDR1 MGHRA and CDR2 YSYEKL. The length of the CDR3 is 13 residues. The CDR3 here is CASSPGPWNEQFF. The CDR3 DNA reads as TGCGCCAGCAGCCCGGGACCGTGGAATGAGCAGTTCTTC.

In this sample, this clonotype turned up a few times. This chain uses TRBV29-1 with TRBJ1-2; 7 bases agree with TRBD1. The CDR3 consists of 13 residues. Germline CDR1 and CDR2: SQVTM and ANQGSEA. V lost 5 bases, J lost 3 bases, and 6 bases stayed unmatched. The CDR3 reads CSVTNRGDYGYTF. CDR3 bases: TGCAGCGTTACTAACAGGGGCGACTATGGCTACACCTTC.

The chain couples TRBV28 to TRBJ1-2; D perhaps matches TRBD1 (6 bases). The germline V gene encodes CDR1 MDHEN and CDR2 SYDVKM. The CDR3 runs 18 residues. V dropped 5 bases and J dropped 0 bases, with 22 bases sitting between them. Here the CDR3 reads CASSPTGAGDLANYGYTF. The CDR3 bases are TGTGCCAGCAGTCCCACGGGAGCAGGGGATTTAGCTAACTATGGCTACACCTTC.

The rearrangement links TRBV7-6 to TRBJ2-1, with TRBD2 identical over 7 bases. CDR1 and CDR2 from the germline V gene are SGHVS and FNYEAQ. The CDR3 is made up of 17 amino acids. J gave up 4 bases and V 5 bases, and 14 bases lay outside the gene matches. CDR3 loop: CASSLLSGGTFYNEQFF. CDR3 in DNA: TGTGCCAGCAGCCTCTTATCCGGGGGGACCTTTTACAATGAGCAGTTCTTC.

V is TRBV19 and J is TRBJ1-2; 7 nucleotides agree with TRBD1. J lost 2 bases, V lost 7 bases, and 10 bases had no gene match. The CDR3 covers 15 residues. Looked up from germline, CDR1 is LNHDA and CDR2 is SQIVND (reference sequence). The CDR3 is CASMAETGKNYGYTF. CDR3 bases: TGTGCCAGTATGGCTGAGACAGGGAAAAACTATGGCTACACCTTC. Variable domain in full (rest from reference TRBV19 and TRBJ1-2): DGGITQSPKYLFRKEGQNVTLSCEQNLNHDAMYWYRQDPGQGLRLIYYSQIVNDFQKGDIAEGYSVSREKKESFPLTVTSAQKNPTAFYLCASMAETGKNYGYTFGSGTRLTVV.

This clonotype turned up a few times. The V and J genes are TRBV20-1 and TRBJ2-1, with 12 nucleotides matching TRBD2. With V trimmed by 4 bases and J by 4 bases, 8 bases remained unmatched. CDR3 length: 16 amino acids. Germline-derived CDR1 and CDR2 are DFQATT and SNEGSKA (reference sequence). CDR3 sequence reads: CSAKSRTSGVYNEQFF. The DNA for the CDR3 is TGCAGTGCTAAGAGCAGGACTAGCGGGGTATACAATGAGCAGTTCTTC.

This chain connects TRBV29-1 to TRBJ2-4; 8 nucleotides line up with TRBD2. Germline V gene data show CDR1 as SQVTM and CDR2 as ANQGSEA. With 5 bases clipped from V and 0 bases from J, the junction kept 0 bases outside the gene matches. The CDR3 extends over 13 amino acids. The CDR3 reads CSVSGGAKNIQYF. Written as DNA, the CDR3 is TGCAGCGTTAGCGGGGGAGCCAAAAACATTCAGTACTTC.

The CDR3 is CSARDPAGGQGANVLTF. CDR3 DNA: TGCAGTGCTAGAGATCCAGCGGGGGGGCAAGGGGCCAACGTCCTGACTTTC. The chain uses TRBV20-1 and TRBJ2-6; 10 nucleotides line up with TRBD2. CDR3 size: 17 residues. The germline gives CDR1 DFQATT, CDR2 SNEGSKA (reference sequence). V gave up 0 bases and J gave up 4 bases; unmatched junction bases: 6.

This clonotype was detected ten times or more. The rearrangement uses TRBV7-8 and TRBJ2-5, with 11 bases identical to TRBD2. V lost 5 bases, J lost 2 bases, and 4 bases stayed unmatched. The length of the CDR3 is 15 residues. Germline loops: CDR1 SGHVS, CDR2 FQNEAQ. In DNA, the CDR3 is TGTGCCAGCAGCCTACGACTAGCGGGGCAAGAGACCCAGTACTTC. It specifies CASSLRLAGQETQYF. The full variable domain, its missing parts supplied by reference TRBV7-8 and TRBJ2-5, is GAGVSQSPRYKVAKRGQDVALRCDPISGHVSLFWYQQALGQGPEFLTYFQNEAQLDKSGLPSDRFFAERPEGSVSTLKIQRTQQEDSAVYLCASSLRLAGQETQYFGPGTRLLVL.

The rearrangement joins TRBV5-1 to TRBJ2-3, with 7 bases lining up with TRBD1. This CDR3 is built from 15 residues. CDR1 and CDR2 (germline): SGHRS, YFSETQ. V trimming: 4 bases; J trimming: 0 bases; junction bases outside the gene matches: 5. The CDR3 loop is CASSTEGQSTDTQYF. The CDR3 DNA follows: TGCGCCAGCAGCACAGAGGGACAGAGCACAGATACGCAGTATTTT.

This clonotype was detected a few times. The chain uses TRBV5-4 and TRBJ1-4; D not resolved. Trimming removed 4 bases at V and 4 bases at J, with 14 bases between. The CDR3 has 15 residues. From germline, CDR1 is SGHNT and CDR2 YYREEE (reference sequence). CDR3 loop: CASSVSSHFNEKLFF. The CDR3 DNA sequence: TGTGCCAGCAGCGTGTCGTCCCACTTTAATGAAAAACTGTTTTTT.

This clonotype was seen ten or more times. V and J are TRBV12-3 or TRBV12-4 and TRBJ2-5; no clear D gene. The CDR3 runs 13 residues. The V end lost 4 bases, the J end lost 5 bases, and 11 bases lay between the germline ends. CDR3 in amino acids: CASSCDPRETQYF. Here the CDR3 DNA reads TGTGCCAGCAGTTGTGACCCAAGGGAGACCCAGTACTTC.

This sequence joins TRBV14 and TRBJ2-2, with 8 bases aligning to TRBD2. The V segment lost 1 base and the J segment 7 bases; nucleotides outside the gene matches: 8. Germline assignment: CDR1 SGHDN and CDR2 FVKESK. The CDR3 runs to 16 residues. CDR3 sequence (DNA): TGTGCCAGCAGCCAAGTTCGAGCGGGGGCCGGCGGGGAGCTGTTTTTT. Its protein product is CASSQVRAGAGGELFF.

The chain recombines TRBV29-1 with TRBJ1-6, with D unresolved. From germline, CDR1 is SQVTM and CDR2 ANQGSEA. V was cut by 5 bases and J by 6 bases, with 14 bases left in between. The CDR3 length is 14 residues. The chain's CDR3 is CSVSSGPGNSPLHF. In DNA form, the CDR3 reads TGCAGCGTTTCTTCTGGGCCCGGTAATTCACCCCTCCACTTT. The whole variable domain, filled in from reference TRBV29-1 and TRBJ1-6, reads SAVISQKPSRDICQRGTSLTIQCQVDSQVTMMFWYRQQPGQSLTLIATANQGSEATYESGFVIDKFPISRPNLTFSTLTVSNMSPEDSSIYLCSVSSGPGNSPLHFGNGTRLTVT.

Only a few counts were recorded for this clonotype. The rearrangement joins TRBV2 to TRBJ2-2; 7 bases align to TRBD1. This CDR3 comprises 18 residues. Germline loops: CDR1 SNHLY, CDR2 FYNNEI. Trimming removed 6 bases from V and 6 bases from J; junction bases left unmatched: 19. The CDR3 protein is CASRTDRLIPEKAGELFF. The CDR3 DNA sequence: TGTGCCAGCAGAACGGACAGGTTAATTCCTGAAAAGGCCGGGGAGCTGTTTTTT.

This clonotype was detected a few times. This chain connects TRBV27 to TRBJ2-7; the D is unclear. Germline V lookup: CDR1 MNHEY, CDR2 SMNVEV (reference sequence). The V and J ends lost 3 bases and 1 base respectively, with 7 bases between them. This CDR3 region has 13 residues. The CDR3 nucleotides read TGTGCCAGCAGTTTTATGGGTTCCTACGAGCAGTACTTC. Its translation: CASSFMGSYEQYF.

The CDR3 coding sequence is TGCGCCAGCAGCAAATTACGAGGGACAGCTAACAATGAGCAGTTCTTC. Translated, it gives CASSKLRGTANNEQFF. The chain is built from TRBV4-3 and TRBJ2-1, with TRBD1 identical over 7 bases. V lost 5 bases to trimming and J lost 5 bases; unmatched junction nucleotides: 12. CDR3 length: 16 residues. Germline CDR1 and CDR2: LGHNA and YSLEER.

This chain links TRBV14 with TRBJ2-1; 12 bases agree with TRBD2. V trimming: 1 base; J trimming: 4 bases; junction bases outside the gene matches: 8. Germline-derived CDR1 and CDR2 are SGHDN and FVKESK. The CDR3 is 18 amino acids. The CDR3 nucleotides are TGTGCCAGCAGCCAAGGGCTAGCGGGGGGGCCGGTTTACAATGAGCAGTTCTTC. Translated: CASSQGLAGGPVYNEQFF.